These 12 T cell receptor beta chains were all obtained from the same sample, sequenced in a study of shared clonotypes between healthy human individuals. As defined, naive CD8 cells were CD45RO-negative and positively selected for CCR7, with terminally differentiated effector memory CD45RA+ cells excluded. Some clones are missing from TCRdb's copy, which holds only in-frame ones; the method was immunoSEQ multiplex PCR. Of around 2.1 million clones detected, about 93% appear once; the ten largest clones hold about 1.8%. Material: naive CD8+ T cells from PBMCs. Receptors originate from a man younger than 35 in good health. Some clones in this sample may be carry-over from other donors' samples.

This rearrangement joins TRBV28 to TRBJ1-4, with TRBD1 matching 7 bases. CDR1 MDHEN and CDR2 SYDVKM come from the germline V gene. The CDR3 has 17 residues. V lost 4 bases to trimming and J lost 3 bases; unmatched junction nucleotides: 11. CDR3 region: CASSSLGQDLPNEKLFF. Here the CDR3 DNA reads TGTGCCAGCAGTTCCCTTGGACAGGACCTCCCTAATGAAAAACTGTTTTTT.

On this clone itself: This CDR3 is also generated by other DNA sequences in the sample. The chain uses TRBV19 and TRBJ2-7; D is possibly TRBD2 (6 bases). CDR1 is LNHDA and CDR2 is SQIVND in the germline V gene (reference sequence). The CDR3 runs to 13 residues. The V gene lost 1 base and the J gene lost 4 bases, with 8 bases spanning the gap. The CDR3 loop is CASSIGRGYEQYF. The CDR3 DNA sequence: TGTGCCAGTAGTATAGGGAGGGGTTACGAGCAGTACTTC.

This chain joins TRBV4-3 and TRBJ2-2; TRBD1 is a possible D gene (5 bases). The length of the CDR3 is 15 residues. Germline V CDR1 and CDR2: LGHNA, YSLEER. Trimming removed 4 bases from V and 7 bases from J, with 16 bases in between. The CDR3 region is CASSPRTPSGGELFF. Written as DNA, the CDR3 is TGCGCCAGCAGCCCAAGGACACCTTCTGGCGGGGAGCTGTTTTTT.

In this sample, this clone turned up once. The rearrangement joins TRBV11-3 to TRBJ2-3; possible D gene TRBD2, 5 bases. Deletions cut 3 bases from V and 4 bases from J, with 8 bases between. This CDR3 region has 13 residues. The germline CDR1 and CDR2 sequences are SGHNT and YENEEA. The CDR3 DNA reads TGTGCCAGCAGCTTCCCCGGGGCAGATACGCAGTATTTT. Translation gives CASSFPGADTQYF.

This chain links TRBV7-9 with TRBJ2-7; D is perhaps TRBD1 or TRBD2 (6 bases each). There are 14 residues in the CDR3. V was shortened by 6 bases and J by 5 bases, with 17 bases between the two germline ends. Per germline, CDR1 SEHNR and CDR2 FQNEAQ (reference sequence). CDR3 DNA sequence: TGTGCCAGCAGGGCTGGAGGGGGTCCGAACGAGCAGTACTTC. Its translation: CASRAGGGPNEQYF.

This clone was observed once. J is TRBJ1-2 and V is TRBV5-1; no clear D. The CDR3 is made up of 14 amino acids. The V end lost 4 bases, the J end lost 4 bases, and 14 bases lay between the germline ends. Germline V gene data show CDR1 as SGHRS and CDR2 as YFSETQ. The CDR3 DNA reads TGCGCCAGCAGCCCGGACCTCGTAAGCTATGGCTACACCTTC. It encodes CASSPDLVSYGYTF.

Worth noting for this clone: This may stem from a read error, because a much larger clone lies one nucleotide away. The same CDR3 can be traced to other DNA sequences in this sample. The genes are TRBV7-9 and TRBJ1-5, with no clear D. The germline V and J ends were trimmed by 2 bases and 4 bases, with 3 bases remaining between them. This CDR3 is built from 12 residues. Germline CDR1 reads SEHNR; CDR2 reads FQNEAQ (reference sequence). Written as DNA, the CDR3 is TGTGCCAGCAGCTTACAAAATCAGCCCCAGCATTTT. Its protein is CASSLQNQPQHF.

This clone was picked up a small number of times. The chain joins TRBV7-9 to TRBJ1-2; D remains ambiguous. In germline, CDR1 is SEHNR, CDR2 FQNEAQ (reference sequence). This CDR3 spans 14 amino acids. The ends were cut back, 0 bases at V and 4 bases at J, with 9 bases in the middle. This CDR3 reads CASSLASDFYGYTF. In nucleotides, the CDR3 is TGTGCCAGCAGCTTAGCGTCGGATTTCTATGGCTACACCTTC.

The V and J genes are TRBV5-6 and TRBJ2-7; no definite D call. The V end lost 0 bases, the J end lost 4 bases, and 8 bases lay between the germline ends. Germline values: CDR1 SGHDT, CDR2 YYEEEE. CDR3 length equals 13 residues. CDR3 bases: TGTGCCAGCAGCTTGGCCTTAGCTTACGAGCAGTACTTC. This sequence encodes CASSLALAYEQYF.

This chain joins TRBV9 and TRBJ2-5, with 8 positions matching TRBD1. The CDR3 is made up of 16 amino acids. V lost 2 bases to trimming and J lost 3 bases; unmatched junction nucleotides: 9. Germline V gives CDR1 SGDLS, CDR2 YYNGEE. CDR3 nucleotides: TGTGCCAGCAGCGTCACTGACAGGGGCGTAGAAGAGACCCAGTACTTC. Translated: CASSVTDRGVEETQYF.

Of note for this clone: Other DNA sequences in this specimen translate into the identical CDR3. The chain joins TRBV15 to TRBJ2-7; 8 nucleotides match TRBD1. Germline V gene lookup returns CDR1 LNHNV and CDR2 YYDKDF (reference sequence). Trimming removed 0 bases from V and 5 bases from J; junction bases left unmatched: 6. The CDR3 covers 15 residues. The CDR3 reads CATSREGRGRDEQYF. As DNA, the CDR3 is TGTGCCACCAGCAGAGAAGGCAGGGGGCGCGACGAGCAGTACTTC.

The chain joins TRBV5-6 to TRBJ1-2; possibly TRBD1 for D (5 bases). Germline V gene data show CDR1 as SGHDT and CDR2 as YYEEEE. Trimming removed 2 bases from V and 0 bases from J, with 14 bases in between. This CDR3 is 16 amino acids long. CDR3 amino acids: CASSFRVAGPNYGYTF. CDR3 nucleotide sequence: TGTGCCAGCAGCTTTCGCGTGGCGGGACCTAACTATGGCTACACCTTC.